Only one count was recorded for the clone carrying this T cell receptor beta chain. The antigen is unknown. All the people who gave samples were healthy bone marrow donors. The germline V and J ends were trimmed by 5 bases and 2 bases, with 14 bases remaining between them. The CDR3 has 15 amino acids. The germline V gene has CDR1 MRHNA and CDR2 SNTAGT. This sample is part of a study of cytomegalovirus exposure and HLA in healthy donors. Study-level points and caveats: Later on, an analysis found that several of the most significant clusters appeared to be linked to common viral pathogens, which included parvovirus B19.

The PCR employed 60 Vbeta primers together with 13 Jbeta primers. TCRdb's copy holds only in-frame clones and misses some; the assay was immunoSEQ multiplex PCR. In the table there are some 170,000 clones, 82% of which are singletons. The chain joins TRBV6-4 to TRBJ2-3; a weak D match, TRBD2 (6 bases). The specimen sequenced was PBMCs. The TCR sequence derives from a girl aged 5 to 17 in good health and CMV-seropositive. CDR3 sequence: CASSINGGATDTQYF. The CDR3 bases are TGTGCCAGCAGTATTAACGGAGGGGCCACAGATACGCAGTATTTT.